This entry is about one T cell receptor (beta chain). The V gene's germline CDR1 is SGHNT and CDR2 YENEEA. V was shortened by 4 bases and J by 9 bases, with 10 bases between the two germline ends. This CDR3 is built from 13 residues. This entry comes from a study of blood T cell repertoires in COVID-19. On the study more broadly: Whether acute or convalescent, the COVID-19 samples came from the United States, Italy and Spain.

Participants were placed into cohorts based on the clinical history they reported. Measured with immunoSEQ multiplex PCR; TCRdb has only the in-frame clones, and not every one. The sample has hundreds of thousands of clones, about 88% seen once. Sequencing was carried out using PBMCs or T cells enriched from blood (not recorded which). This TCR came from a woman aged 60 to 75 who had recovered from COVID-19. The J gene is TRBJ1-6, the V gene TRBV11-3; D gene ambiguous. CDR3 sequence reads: CASSYLGSSPLHF. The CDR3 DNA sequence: TGTGCCAGCAGCTATTTGGGGAGTTCACCCCTCCACTTT.